One sample yielded the 29 T cell receptor beta chains listed below, sequenced in a study of shared clonotypes between healthy human individuals. Assay used: immunoSEQ multiplex PCR; TCRdb lists only in-frame clones, some missing. The data hold about 110,000 clones, with about 62% observed a single time. The sample consisted of memory CD8+ T cells sorted from blood. As to subset: CD45RO+ cells pooled with CCR7-negative TemRA cells. These receptors originate from a woman between 25 and 40 years old in good health.

This chain links TRBV27 with TRBJ1-2; D is perhaps TRBD1 (5 bases). CDR1 is MNHEY and CDR2 is SMNVEV in the germline V gene (reference sequence). V lost 2 bases and J lost 2, with 12 bases in between. The CDR3 sequence is 15 residues long. This CDR3 is CASSLARDGNYGYTF. The CDR3 DNA reads TGTGCCAGCAGTTTAGCCCGGGACGGCAACTATGGCTACACCTTC.

The chain employs TRBV7-9 and TRBJ1-1; TRBD1 is a possible D gene (5 bases). CDR3 length equals 13 residues. The germline V gene encodes CDR1 SEHNR and CDR2 FQNEAQ (reference sequence). V was cut by 5 bases and J by 2 bases, with 9 bases left in between. In nucleotides, the CDR3 is TGTGCCAGCAGCCCACAGGAAAACACTGAAGCTTTCTTT. This codes for CASSPQENTEAFF.

This chain uses TRBV25-1 with TRBJ2-6; the D gene is possibly TRBD2 (5 bases). Germline lookup yields CDR1 MGHDK and CDR2 SYGVNS. The CDR3 is 16 amino acids. The V end was cut by 4 bases, the J end by 1 base, with 11 bases between. The CDR3 DNA reads as TGTGCCAGCAGTGGGCGGGTTGAGTCTGGGGCCAACGTCCTGACTTTC. Translation gives CASSGRVESGANVLTF.

This chain links TRBV10-3 with TRBJ2-2, with TRBD1 matching 7 bases. After removal of 10 bases from V and 3 bases from J, the junction contained 5 bases not matched to a gene. CDR3 length equals 13 residues. Germline V CDR1 and CDR2: ENHRY, SYGVKD. CDR3 coding DNA: TGTGCCAGCGCCGGACAGGACACCGGGGAGCTGTTTTTT. Its protein product is CASAGQDTGELFF.

This clone was seen once. This CDR3 is CASSVQGAGTEAFF. The CDR3 bases are TGTGCCAGTAGTGTACAGGGGGCGGGGACTGAAGCTTTCTTT. The chain recombines TRBV19 with TRBJ1-1; 9 bases are shared with TRBD1. The CDR3 extends over 14 amino acids. Germline V gene lookup returns CDR1 LNHDA and CDR2 SQIVND (reference sequence). V lost 5 bases, J lost 5 bases, and 6 bases stayed unmatched.

This clone showed up just a few times. An end of the junction differs from the germline gene, which may be a read error. The V call is TRBV10-3, the J call TRBJ2-7, with D possibly being TRBD1 (5 bases). The CDR3 runs to 14 residues. Germline CDR1 and CDR2: ENHRY and SYGVKD. As DNA, the CDR3 is TGTGCCATCAGTGAGAAGCAGGGTACCATCTCTACGAACTTC. Amino acid sequence: CAISEKQGTISTNF.

This clone was observed at least ten times. The CDR3 here is CASSLSLASTYEQYF. The DNA of the CDR3 is TGTGCCAGCAGTTTATCCCTAGCTAGTACCTACGAGCAGTACTTC. V is TRBV28 and J is TRBJ2-5, with D tentatively TRBD2 (5 bases). The J call may be incorrect, as the DNA end agrees better with TRBJ2-7. Germline CDR1 MDHEN, CDR2 SYDVKM. The CDR3 has 15 residues.

The table lists this clone with a count of one. The V call is TRBV11-2, the J call TRBJ2-3; 7 bases match TRBD2. The length of the CDR3 is 16 residues. Germline V lookup: CDR1 SGHAT, CDR2 FQNNGV. V trimming: 5 bases; J trimming: 6 bases; junction bases outside the gene matches: 14. CDR3 DNA: TGTGCCAGCAGCCTCGCTAGCGGAGCCCCGGGCGATACGCAGTATTTT. Amino acid sequence: CASSLASGAPGDTQYF.

The V call is TRBV27, the J call TRBJ2-7, with TRBD2 matching over 8 bases. The CDR3 is 16 residues long. The germline V gene has CDR1 MNHEY and CDR2 SMNVEV (reference sequence). J lost 3 bases, V lost 1 base, and 8 bases had no gene match. CDR3 sequence reads: CASSLYSGGRYYEQYF. CDR3 DNA sequence: TGTGCCAGCAGTTTATACAGCGGGGGACGTTACTACGAGCAGTACTTC.

CDR3 nucleotide sequence: TGTGCCTGGAGACGGAGCTCCTACGAGCAGTACTTC. It yields the protein CAWRRSSYEQYF. The chain has TRBV30 and TRBJ2-7; D call uncertain. The CDR3 runs to 12 residues. Germline CDR1 GTSNPN, CDR2 SVGIG (reference sequence). The V and J ends lost 3 bases and 0 bases respectively, with 6 bases between them.

The chain recombines TRBV5-8 with TRBJ2-2; D unresolved. Germline V gene lookup returns CDR1 SGHTS and CDR2 YDEGEE. V lost 4 bases and J 4 bases, leaving 20 bases between the germline ends. This CDR3 contains 17 residues. CDR3 nucleotides: TGTGCCAGCAGCCCGATCCTCATTGTGCCTCCCACCGGGGAGCTGTTTTTT. Translated, it gives CASSPILIVPPTGELFF.

This clone is a singleton in its sample. This chain uses TRBV20-1 with TRBJ2-5, with D hard to call. TRBJ2-7 explains the end of the DNA better; the J call may be wrong. The CDR3 sequence is 9 residues long. Germline V gene data show CDR1 as DFQATT and CDR2 as SNEGSKA (reference sequence). CDR3 coding DNA: TGCAAATCGTCCTACGAGCAGTACTTC. It codes for CKSSYEQYF.

The rearrangement joins TRBV6-4 to TRBJ2-1, with D maybe TRBD1 (6 bases). CDR1 MRHNA and CDR2 SNTAGT come from the germline V gene. This CDR3 has 16 residues. V lost 0 bases and J lost 4, with 13 bases in between. CDR3 residues: CASSDSGTRDYNEQFF. In DNA form, the CDR3 reads TGTGCCAGCAGTGACTCAGGGACAAGAGATTACAATGAGCAGTTCTTC.

The table lists this clone with many counts. The chain employs TRBV2 and TRBJ2-7, with D possibly matching TRBD2 (5 bases). This CDR3 region has 16 residues. The V end lost 2 bases, the J end lost 3 bases, and 17 bases lay between the germline ends. Germline CDR1 is SNHLY and CDR2 is FYNNEI. The CDR3 region has the DNA TGTGCCAGCAGTGAAATCGGAAGCGGAACCTTCTACGAGCAGTACTTC. As protein: CASSEIGSGTFYEQYF.

This clone was seen a handful of times. The chain links TRBV5-1 to TRBJ1-2; 11 bases align to TRBD1. The CDR3 sequence is 17 residues long. Germline-derived CDR1 and CDR2 are SGHRS and YFSETQ. V trimming: 0 bases; J trimming: 0 bases; junction bases outside the gene matches: 4. CDR3 nucleotides: TGCGCCAGCAGCTTGGATGGACAGGGGGCGTCTAACTATGGCTACACCTTC. This codes for CASSLDGQGASNYGYTF.

J is TRBJ2-6 and V is TRBV4-2, with a weak D call TRBD1 (5 bases). The germline V and J ends were trimmed by 0 bases and 4 bases, with 10 bases remaining between them. The germline V gene encodes CDR1 LGHNA and CDR2 YNFKEQ. The CDR3 is made up of 16 amino acids. The CDR3 DNA reads TGTGCCAGCAGCCAAGAGGATGGGGCAGGGGCCAACGTCCTGACTTTC. Translating it yields CASSQEDGAGANVLTF.

This clone was observed a few times. For the CDR3, the DNA is TGTGCCAGCAGCTTATCCCCGACAGGGGGTATCGGGGAGCTGTTTTTT. It yields the protein CASSLSPTGGIGELFF. The rearrangement joins TRBV7-3 to TRBJ2-2; 9 nucleotides agree with TRBD1. Germline assignment: CDR1 SGHTA and CDR2 FQGTGA. V shed 2 bases, J shed 7 bases, and the junction held 8 bases outside the gene matches. The CDR3 contains 16 residues.

The sample holds a few counts of this clone. V and J are TRBV18 and TRBJ1-1; TRBD1 matches 8 bases. With V trimmed by 7 bases and J by 5 bases, 3 bases remained unmatched. Germline CDR1 reads KGHSH; CDR2 reads LQKENI. This CDR3 contains 12 residues. The CDR3 DNA reads as TGTGCCAGCTTTACAGGGGGAACTGAAGCTTTCTTT. It encodes CASFTGGTEAFF.

The rearrangement links TRBV6-4 to TRBJ2-2, with D possibly TRBD1 on 5 matching bases. Trimming pared 3 bases from V and 5 bases from J, leaving 16 bases between. The germline CDR1 and CDR2 sequences are MRHNA and SNTAGT. This CDR3 is built from 16 residues. In DNA form, the CDR3 reads TGTGCCAGCAGTGAACCAGACGGCAGGGCGACCGGGGAGCTGTTTTTT. Protein: CASSEPDGRATGELFF.

The chain has TRBV29-1 and TRBJ2-5, with 8 bases aligning to TRBD2. Gene TRBJ2-7 matches the end of the DNA better, so the J call may be wrong. The CDR3 loop spans 15 amino acids. Germline loops: CDR1 SQVTM, CDR2 ANQGSEA. CDR3 DNA: TGCAGCGTTGAAGAAACTAGCGGAGACATCTACGAGCAGTACTTC. Residues: CSVEETSGDIYEQYF.

The chain carries TRBV28 and TRBJ2-5, with D perhaps assigned TRBD1 or TRBD2 (5 bases each). The germline gives CDR1 MDHEN, CDR2 SYDVKM. The CDR3 has 14 amino acids. V lost 7 bases, J lost 7 bases, and 19 bases lay in between. CDR3 residues: CASTPVRGWGTQYF. The DNA of the CDR3 is TGTGCCAGCACCCCCGTCCGGGGCTGGGGGACCCAGTACTTC.

This chain links TRBV5-1 with TRBJ2-7; 9 nucleotides match TRBD2. The CDR3 covers 15 residues. Losses at the gene ends were 4 bases for V and 2 bases for J; bases not matched to a gene: 7. Per the germline V gene, CDR1 is SGHRS and CDR2 is YFSETQ. CDR3 amino acids: CASSPRLAVTYEQYF. The DNA of the CDR3 is TGCGCCAGCAGCCCACGACTAGCGGTGACCTACGAGCAGTACTTC.

This sequence joins TRBV6-1 and TRBJ2-1, with D uncertain. From germline, CDR1 is MNHNS and CDR2 SASEGT. V shed 0 bases and J shed 0 bases, with 6 bases lying between them. CDR3 size: 15 residues. DNA of the CDR3: TGTGCCAGCAGTGAAGCGCGGATCTCCTACAATGAGCAGTTCTTC. It is translated as CASSEARISYNEQFF.

In the case of this clone: This may come from a read error, since a much larger clone is one base off. The J gene is TRBJ2-3, the V gene TRBV5-6, with 9 bases fitting TRBD2. V dropped 4 bases and J dropped 0; count of bases not matched to a gene: 3. The CDR3 loop spans 15 amino acids. The germline CDR1 and CDR2 sequences are SGHDT and YYEEEE. CDR3 amino acids: CASSPSGISTDTQYF. DNA of the CDR3: TGTGCCAGCAGCCCTAGCGGGATTAGCACAGATACGCAGTATTTT.

This clone was counted between two and nine times. The V gene is TRBV19, the J gene TRBJ2-7; no firm D call. Trimming cost V 5 bases and J 2 bases, with 4 bases left between them. The CDR3 consists of 11 residues. Germline CDR1 and CDR2: LNHDA and SQIVND (reference sequence). DNA for the CDR3: TGTGCCAGTAGTTCAGCCTACGAGCAGTACTTC. This codes for CASSSAYEQYF.

The J gene is TRBJ1-5, the V gene TRBV5-6; maybe TRBD1 (6 bases). CDR3 length: 15 residues. The germline gives CDR1 SGHDT, CDR2 YYEEEE. V lost 2 bases, J lost 4 bases, and 13 bases lay in between. CDR3 sequence reads: CASSFYGQKNQPQHF. CDR3 nucleotide sequence: TGTGCCAGCAGCTTTTACGGACAGAAGAATCAGCCCCAGCATTTT. The full variable domain, its missing parts supplied by reference TRBV5-6 and TRBJ1-5, is DAGVTQSPTHLIKTRGQQVTLRCSPKSGHDTVSWYQQALGQGPQFIFQYYEEEERQRGNFPDRFSGHQFPNYSSELNVNALLLGDSALYLCASSFYGQKNQPQHFGDGTRLSIL.

The rearrangement links TRBV7-2 to TRBJ1-2; no clear D gene. This CDR3 is 13 amino acids long. Trimming removed 11 bases from V and 6 bases from J, with 19 bases in between. The germline gives CDR1 SGHTA, CDR2 FQGNSA. This CDR3 is CACQRVLRDGYTF. CDR3 nucleotides: TGTGCCTGCCAGCGGGTCCTACGGGATGGCTACACCTTC.

In this sample, this clone turned up many times. The same CDR3 can be traced to other DNA sequences in this sample. The CDR3 protein is CATSVGTEGSEAFF. The CDR3 DNA reads as TGTGCCACCAGCGTCGGGACAGAGGGTTCGGAAGCTTTCTTT. The rearrangement uses TRBV15 and TRBJ1-1, with 7 bases identical to TRBD1. V shed 5 bases, J shed 8 bases, and the junction held 11 bases outside the gene matches. CDR1 LNHNV and CDR2 YYDKDF come from the germline V gene (reference sequence). The CDR3 covers 14 residues.

J is TRBJ2-7 and V is TRBV2; 12 positions match TRBD2. Germline CDR1 SNHLY, CDR2 FYNNEI. J lost 4 bases, V lost 9 bases, and 7 bases had no gene match. The length of the CDR3 is 14 residues. CDR3 region: CASTRLAGAYEQYF. The CDR3 region has the DNA TGTGCCAGTACTCGACTAGCGGGAGCTTACGAGCAGTACTTC.